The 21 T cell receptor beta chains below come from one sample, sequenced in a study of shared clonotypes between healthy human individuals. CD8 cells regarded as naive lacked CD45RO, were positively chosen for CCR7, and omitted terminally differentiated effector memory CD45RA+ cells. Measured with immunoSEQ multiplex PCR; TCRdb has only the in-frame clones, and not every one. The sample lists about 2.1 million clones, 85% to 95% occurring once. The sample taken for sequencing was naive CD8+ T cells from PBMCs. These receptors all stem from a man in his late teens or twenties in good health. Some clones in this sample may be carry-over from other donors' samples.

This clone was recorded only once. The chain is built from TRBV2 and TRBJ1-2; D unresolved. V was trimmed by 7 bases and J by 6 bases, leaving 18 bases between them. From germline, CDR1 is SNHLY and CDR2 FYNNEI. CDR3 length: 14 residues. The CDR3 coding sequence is TGTGCCAGCACTCCGGGCCGGAGCGTGAATGGCTACACCTTC. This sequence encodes CASTPGRSVNGYTF. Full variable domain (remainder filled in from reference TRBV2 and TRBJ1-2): EPEVTQTPSHQVTQMGQEVILRCVPISNHLYFYWYRQILGQKVEFLVSFYNNEISEKSEIFDDQFSVERPDGSNFTLKIRSTKLEDSAMYFCASTPGRSVNGYTFGSGTRLTVV.

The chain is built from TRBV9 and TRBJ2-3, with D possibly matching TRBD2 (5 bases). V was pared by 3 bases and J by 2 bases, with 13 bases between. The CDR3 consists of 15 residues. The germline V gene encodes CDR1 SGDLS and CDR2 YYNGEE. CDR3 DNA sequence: TGTGCCAGCAGCGCACTTCAGCGGTCCACAGATACGCAGTATTTT. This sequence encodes CASSALQRSTDTQYF.

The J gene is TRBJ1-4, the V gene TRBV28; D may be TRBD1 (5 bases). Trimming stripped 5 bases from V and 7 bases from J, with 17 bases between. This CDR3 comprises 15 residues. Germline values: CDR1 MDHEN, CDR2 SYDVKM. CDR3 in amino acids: CASSPRTIYTEKLFF. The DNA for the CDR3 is TGTGCCAGCAGTCCCCGGACAATCTACACTGAAAAACTGTTTTTT.

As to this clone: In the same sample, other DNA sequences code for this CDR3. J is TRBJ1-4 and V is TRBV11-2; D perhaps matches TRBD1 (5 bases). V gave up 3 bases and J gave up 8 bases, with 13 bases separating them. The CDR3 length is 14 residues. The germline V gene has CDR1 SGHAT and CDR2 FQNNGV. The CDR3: CASSFWGEREKLFF. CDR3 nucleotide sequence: TGTGCCAGCAGCTTTTGGGGGGAAAGGGAAAAACTGTTTTTT.

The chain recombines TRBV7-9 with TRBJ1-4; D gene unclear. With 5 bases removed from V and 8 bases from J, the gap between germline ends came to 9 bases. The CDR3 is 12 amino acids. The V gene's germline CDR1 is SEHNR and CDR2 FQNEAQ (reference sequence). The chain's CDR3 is CASSLPGEKLFF. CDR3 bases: TGTGCCAGCAGCCTCCCCGGGGAAAAACTGTTTTTT.

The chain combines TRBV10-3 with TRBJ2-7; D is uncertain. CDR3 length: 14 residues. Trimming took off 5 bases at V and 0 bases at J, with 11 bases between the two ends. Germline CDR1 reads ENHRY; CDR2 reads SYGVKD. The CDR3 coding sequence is TGTGCCATCAGTAGTTTGCAAGTCTCCTACGAGCAGTACTTC. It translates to CAISSLQVSYEQYF.

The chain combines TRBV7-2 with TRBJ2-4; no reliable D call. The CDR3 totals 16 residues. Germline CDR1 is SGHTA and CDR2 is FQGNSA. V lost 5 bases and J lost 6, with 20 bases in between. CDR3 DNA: TGTGCCAGCAGCGAACCCGAAGGGTCCTCGAGAAACATTCAGTACTTC. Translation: CASSEPEGSSRNIQYF.

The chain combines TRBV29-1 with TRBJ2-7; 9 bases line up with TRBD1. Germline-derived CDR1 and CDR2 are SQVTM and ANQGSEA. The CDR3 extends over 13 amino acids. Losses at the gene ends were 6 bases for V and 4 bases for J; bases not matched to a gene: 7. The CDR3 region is CSVTGTGRYEQYF. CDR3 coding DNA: TGCAGCGTGACCGGGACAGGGAGGTACGAGCAGTACTTC.

The CDR3 spells CAISESALATHKKNTGELFF. The CDR3 nucleotides read TGTGCCATCAGTGAGTCGGCACTAGCGACACACAAAAAGAACACCGGGGAGCTGTTTTTT. The chain recombines TRBV10-3 with TRBJ2-2; 7 bases are shared with TRBD2. The J segment lost 1 base and the V segment lost 0 bases, leaving 14 bases of the junction unmatched. The CDR3 length is 20 residues. Germline-derived CDR1 and CDR2 are ENHRY and SYGVKD.

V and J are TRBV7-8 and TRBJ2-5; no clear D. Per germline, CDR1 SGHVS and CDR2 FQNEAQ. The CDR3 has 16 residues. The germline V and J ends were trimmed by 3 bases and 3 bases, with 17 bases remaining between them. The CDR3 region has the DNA TGTGCCAGCAGCTTCGAGGAGTGGTACCCAGAAGAGACCCAGTACTTC. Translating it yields CASSFEEWYPEETQYF.

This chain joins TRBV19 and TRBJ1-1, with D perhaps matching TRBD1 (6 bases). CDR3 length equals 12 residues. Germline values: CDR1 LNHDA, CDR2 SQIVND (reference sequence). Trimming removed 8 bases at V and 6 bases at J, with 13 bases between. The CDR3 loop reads CASGRGVAEAFF. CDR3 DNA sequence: TGTGCCAGTGGAAGGGGGGTCGCTGAAGCTTTCTTT.

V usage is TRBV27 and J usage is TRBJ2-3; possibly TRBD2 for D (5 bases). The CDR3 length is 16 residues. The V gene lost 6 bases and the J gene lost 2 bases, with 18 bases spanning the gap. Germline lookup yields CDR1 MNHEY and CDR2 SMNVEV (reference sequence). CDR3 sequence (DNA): TGTGCCAGCAGCCTCGGGCCCGGAGCGGACACAGATACGCAGTATTTT. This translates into CASSLGPGADTDTQYF.

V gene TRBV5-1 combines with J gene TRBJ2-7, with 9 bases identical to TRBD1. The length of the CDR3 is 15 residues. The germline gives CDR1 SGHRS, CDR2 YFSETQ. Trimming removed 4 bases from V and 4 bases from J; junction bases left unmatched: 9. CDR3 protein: CASSPYRGLRYEQYF. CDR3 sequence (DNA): TGCGCCAGCAGCCCTTACAGGGGGCTTCGGTACGAGCAGTACTTC. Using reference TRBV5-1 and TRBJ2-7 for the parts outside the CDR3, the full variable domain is KAGVTQTPRYLIKTRGQQVTLSCSPISGHRSVSWYQQTPGQGLQFLFEYFSETQRNKGNFPGRFSGRQFSNSRSEMNVSTLELGDSALYLCASSPYRGLRYEQYFGPGTRLTVT.

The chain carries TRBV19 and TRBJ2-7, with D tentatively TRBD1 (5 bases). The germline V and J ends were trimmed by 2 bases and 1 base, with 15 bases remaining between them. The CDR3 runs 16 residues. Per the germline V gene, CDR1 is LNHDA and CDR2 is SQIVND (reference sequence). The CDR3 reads CASSIWGGRESYEQYF. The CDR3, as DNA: TGTGCCAGTAGTATATGGGGCGGCAGGGAATCCTACGAGCAGTACTTC.

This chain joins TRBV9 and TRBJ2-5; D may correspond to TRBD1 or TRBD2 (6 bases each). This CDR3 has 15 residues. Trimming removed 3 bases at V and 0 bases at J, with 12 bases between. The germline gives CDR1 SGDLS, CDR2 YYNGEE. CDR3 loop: CASSESGGHQETQYF. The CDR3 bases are TGTGCCAGCAGCGAGTCTGGGGGGCACCAAGAGACCCAGTACTTC.

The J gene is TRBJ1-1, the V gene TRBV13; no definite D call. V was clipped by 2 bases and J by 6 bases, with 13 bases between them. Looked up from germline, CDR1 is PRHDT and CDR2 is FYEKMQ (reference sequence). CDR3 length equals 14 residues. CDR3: CASSLFGVSPEAFF. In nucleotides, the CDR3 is TGTGCCAGCAGCTTATTTGGGGTCTCTCCTGAAGCTTTCTTT.

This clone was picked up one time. The CDR3 bases are TGTGCCAGCAGCTTCGGCGGTGGGAGGGCCGGGTATGAGCAGTTCTTC. It specifies CASSFGGGRAGYEQFF. This sequence joins TRBV7-6 and TRBJ2-1; 7 nucleotides line up with TRBD2. V lost 3 bases to trimming and J lost 8 bases; unmatched junction nucleotides: 13. This CDR3 spans 16 amino acids. Germline values: CDR1 SGHVS, CDR2 FNYEAQ. Using reference TRBV7-6 and TRBJ2-1 for the parts outside the CDR3, the full variable domain is GAGVSQSPRYKVTKRGQDVALRCDPISGHVSLYWYRQALGQGPEFLTYFNYEAQQDKSGLPNDRFSAERPEGSISTLTIQRTEQRDSAMYRCASSFGGGRAGYEQFFGPGTRLTVL.

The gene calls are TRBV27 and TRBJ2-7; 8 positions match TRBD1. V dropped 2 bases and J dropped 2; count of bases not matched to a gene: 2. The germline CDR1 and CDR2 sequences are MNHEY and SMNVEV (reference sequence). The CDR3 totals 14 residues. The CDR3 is CASSLMGQAYEQYF. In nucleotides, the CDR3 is TGTGCCAGCAGTTTAATGGGACAGGCCTACGAGCAGTACTTC.

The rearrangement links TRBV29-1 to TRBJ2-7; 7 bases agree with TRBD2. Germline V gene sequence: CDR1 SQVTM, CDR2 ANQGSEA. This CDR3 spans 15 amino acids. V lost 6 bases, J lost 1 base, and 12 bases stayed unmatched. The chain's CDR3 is CSVLSGSGTSYEQYF. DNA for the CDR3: TGCAGCGTCCTCTCAGGCAGCGGGACTTCCTACGAGCAGTACTTC.

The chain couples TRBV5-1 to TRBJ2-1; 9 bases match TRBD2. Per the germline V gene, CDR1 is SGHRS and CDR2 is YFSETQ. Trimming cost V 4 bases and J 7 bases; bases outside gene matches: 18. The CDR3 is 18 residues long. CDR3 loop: CASSLNFLSGSVGNEQFF. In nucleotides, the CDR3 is TGCGCCAGCAGCCTTAACTTTCTTAGCGGGAGCGTTGGGAATGAGCAGTTCTTC.

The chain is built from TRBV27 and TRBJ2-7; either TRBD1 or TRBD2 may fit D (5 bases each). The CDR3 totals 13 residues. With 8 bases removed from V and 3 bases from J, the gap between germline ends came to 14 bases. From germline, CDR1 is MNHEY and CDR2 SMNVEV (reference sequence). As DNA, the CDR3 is TGTGCCAGCTCGGGGAGTGGGGGCTACGAGCAGTACTTC. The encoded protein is CASSGSGGYEQYF.